This T cell receptor (beta chain) derives from a study of T-cell memory formation after mild COVID-19 (dated by TCRdb to the early 2020s). Background on the whole study: TCR sequence clusters from the two donors were found to be largely donor specific. Two young, previously healthy adult volunteers made up the cohort, one male and one female. In a couple of donors, T-cell clones that expanded and contracted after mild COVID-19 were followed by sequencing TCRalpha and TCRbeta repertoires longitudinally. The research as a whole found: Contracting CD4+ clones were located mainly in the CM and EM memory subsets, whereas CD8+ clones were found to be enriched in EMRA. The detection of some responding clones in pre-infection memory suggests that pre-existing cross-reactive memory T cells joined the SARS-CoV-2 response. SARS-CoV-2 specificity of the second-wave clones peaking on day 37 was not confirmed. Only a couple of mild cases were covered in the study, and larger cohorts including severe cases with pre-infection samples were considered necessary. Clones that contracted from day 15 to 85 showed balanced CD4/CD8 phenotypes, whereas a second wave of clones that expanded from day 15 to 37 leaned towards CD4+.

This clonotype was counted between two and nine times. The target of this receptor is not known. The sample holds no much larger clone one base away, and base qualities are not on file. CDR1 and CDR2, per the germline V gene, are LGHNA and YSLEER. The CDR3 numbers 16 residues from cysteine through phenylalanine. Only the CDR3 portion is preserved as DNA: 48 bases, with reading frame beginning at the first base. Clipping removes 5 bases from V and 5 bases from J, with 13 as the unmatched junction base count. Ficoll-Paque density gradient centrifugation was the method used to isolate PBMCs. TCRdb lists the instrument as Illumina NovaSeq 6000. TCRalpha and TCRbeta cDNA libraries were constructed by 5'RACE with constant-segment primers, with sample barcodes and unique molecular identifiers being introduced. RNA was extracted from every sample with Trizol reagent. Libraries were amplified in two PCR steps, with a second sample barcode and Illumina TruSeq adapters added in the second step. Sequencing of libraries was performed on an Illumina NovaSeq with 2 x 150 bp paired-end reads. The authors' pipeline ran thus. The reads were demultiplexed and collapsed into UMI-guided consensus sequences using migec v1.2.7. Using mixcr v2.1.11, UMI consensuses were aligned to TRA and TRB V and J templates and then assembled into clonotypes. Clonotypes were classified as expanded or contracted when called significant by both edgeR and NoisET, with noise models trained on biological replicates. For edgeR calls, the cutoffs were a false discovery rate-adjusted p below 0.01 and a log2 fold-change threshold of 1. As an exploratory analysis of dynamics, max-normalized trajectories of the 1000 most abundant clonotypes were examined by PCA with hierarchical clustering. Separately sequenced CD4+ and CD8+ repertoires were used to assign a CD4 or CD8 phenotype to each responding clone. Using fastp at Q25 and MiXCR, TCRdb reprocessed the public reads and kept productive beta chains. Rows with a matching CDR3 protein are joined into one entry that keeps the most common DNA and genes. TCRdb, not the original authors, processed these V and J calls. The sample has 130,000 to 150,000 distinct CDR3 sequences on record, about a fifth of them singletons. The ten most abundant clones make up under 2.5% of the sample.

The receptor's source is an adult woman who had mild COVID-19 (a few samples of this study predate the infection). The sample titles of this study are shuffled in the database, so cell type and time point are left out; the donor was told from shared clones. The sequence links TRBV4-3 to TRBJ2-7; 9 junctional bases match TRBD2. Sequencing was done on a sample of PBMCs or a T cell subset sorted from them (not recorded which). CDR3 loop: CASSSEVAGGPHEQYF. At the DNA level, the sequence is TGCGCCAGCAGCTCCGAGGTGGCGGGAGGGCCTCACGAGCAGTACTTC.